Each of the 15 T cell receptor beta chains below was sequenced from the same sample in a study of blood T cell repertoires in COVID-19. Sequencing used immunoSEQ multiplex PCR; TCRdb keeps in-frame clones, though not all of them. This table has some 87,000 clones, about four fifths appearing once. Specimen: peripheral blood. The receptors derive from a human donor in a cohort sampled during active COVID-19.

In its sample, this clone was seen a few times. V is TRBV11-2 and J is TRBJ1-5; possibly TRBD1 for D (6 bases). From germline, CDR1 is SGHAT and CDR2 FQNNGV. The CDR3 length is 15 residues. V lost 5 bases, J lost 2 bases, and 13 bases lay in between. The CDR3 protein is CASSKGGAGNQPQHF. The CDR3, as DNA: TGTGCCAGCAGCAAAGGGGGGGCTGGCAATCAGCCCCAGCATTTT.

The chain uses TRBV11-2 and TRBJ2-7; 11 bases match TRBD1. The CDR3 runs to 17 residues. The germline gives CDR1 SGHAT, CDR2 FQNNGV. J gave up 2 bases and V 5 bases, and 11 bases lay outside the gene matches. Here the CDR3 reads CASSLALPGQGAYEQYF. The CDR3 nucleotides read TGTGCCAGCAGCCTCGCCTTACCGGGACAGGGGGCCTACGAGCAGTACTTC.

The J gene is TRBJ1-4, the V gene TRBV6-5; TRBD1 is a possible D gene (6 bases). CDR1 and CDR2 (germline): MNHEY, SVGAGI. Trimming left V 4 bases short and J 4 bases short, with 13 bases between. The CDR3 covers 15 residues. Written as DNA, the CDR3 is TGTGCCAGCAGTTTACAGACAGGCCTTAATGAAAAACTGTTTTTT. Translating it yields CASSLQTGLNEKLFF.

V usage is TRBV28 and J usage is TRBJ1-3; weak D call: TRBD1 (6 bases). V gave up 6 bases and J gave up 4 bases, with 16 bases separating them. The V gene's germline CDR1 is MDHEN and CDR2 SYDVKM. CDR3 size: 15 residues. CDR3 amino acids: CASSSRGSRGNTIYF. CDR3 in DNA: TGTGCCAGCAGCTCCAGGGGCTCTCGGGGAAACACCATATATTTT. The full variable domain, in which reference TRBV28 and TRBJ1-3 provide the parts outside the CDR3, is DVKVTQSSRYLVKRTGEKVFLECVQDMDHENMFWYRQDPGLGLRLIYFSYDVKMKEKGDIPEGYSVSREKKERFSLILESASTNQTSMYLCASSSRGSRGNTIYFGEGSWLTVV.

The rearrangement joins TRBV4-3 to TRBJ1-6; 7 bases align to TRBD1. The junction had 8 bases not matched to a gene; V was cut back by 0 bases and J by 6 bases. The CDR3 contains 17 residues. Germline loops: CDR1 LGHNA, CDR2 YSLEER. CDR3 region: CASSQELPTGINSPLHF. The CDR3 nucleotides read TGCGCCAGCAGCCAAGAACTCCCGACAGGGATTAATTCACCCCTCCACTTT.

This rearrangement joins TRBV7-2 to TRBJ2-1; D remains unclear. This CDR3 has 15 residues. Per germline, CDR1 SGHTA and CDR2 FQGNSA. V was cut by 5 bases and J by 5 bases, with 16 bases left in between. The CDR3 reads CASSRVSQINNEQFF. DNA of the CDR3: TGTGCCAGCAGCCGCGTGTCACAGATTAACAATGAGCAGTTCTTC.

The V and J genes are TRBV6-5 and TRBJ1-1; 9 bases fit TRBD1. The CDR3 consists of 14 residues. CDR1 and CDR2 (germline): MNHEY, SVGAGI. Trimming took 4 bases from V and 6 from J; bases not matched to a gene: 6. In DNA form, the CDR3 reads TGTGCCAGCAGTTCCCGGGACAGGGTCGCTGAAGCTTTCTTT. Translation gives CASSSRDRVAEAFF.

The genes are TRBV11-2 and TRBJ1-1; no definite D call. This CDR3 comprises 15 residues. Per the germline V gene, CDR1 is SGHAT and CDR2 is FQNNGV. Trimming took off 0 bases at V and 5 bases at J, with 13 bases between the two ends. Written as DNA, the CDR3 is TGTGCCAGCAGCTTAGATCGGGGTTCAGGAACTGAAGCTTTCTTT. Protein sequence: CASSLDRGSGTEAFF.

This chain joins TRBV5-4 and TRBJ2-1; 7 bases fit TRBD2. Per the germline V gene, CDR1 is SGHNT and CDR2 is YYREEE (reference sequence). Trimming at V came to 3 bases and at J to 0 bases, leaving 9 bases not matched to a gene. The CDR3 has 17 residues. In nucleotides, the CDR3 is TGTGCCAGCAGCTCTGGGGGGGGACTGAGCTCCTACAATGAGCAGTTCTTC. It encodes CASSSGGGLSSYNEQFF.

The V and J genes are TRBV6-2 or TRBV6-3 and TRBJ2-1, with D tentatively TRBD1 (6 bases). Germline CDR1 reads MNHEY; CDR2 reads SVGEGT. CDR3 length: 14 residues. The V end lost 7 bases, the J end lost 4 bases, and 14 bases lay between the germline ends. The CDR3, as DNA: TGTGCCAGCACCCCAAGAGGACAGTACAATGAGCAGTTCTTC. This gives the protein CASTPRGQYNEQFF.

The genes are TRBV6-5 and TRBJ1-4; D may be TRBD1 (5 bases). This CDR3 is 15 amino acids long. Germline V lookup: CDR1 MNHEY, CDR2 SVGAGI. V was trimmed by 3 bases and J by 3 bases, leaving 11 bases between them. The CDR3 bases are TGTGCCAGCAGTTATCGGGGGATGTCTAATGAAAAACTGTTTTTT. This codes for CASSYRGMSNEKLFF.

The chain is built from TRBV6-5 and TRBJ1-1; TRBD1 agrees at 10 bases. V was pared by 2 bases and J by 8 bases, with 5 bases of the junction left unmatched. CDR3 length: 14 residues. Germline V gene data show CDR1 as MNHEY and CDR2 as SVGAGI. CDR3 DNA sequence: TGTGCCAGCAGTTACGGGGACAGGGGTATGGAAGCTTTCTTT. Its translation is CASSYGDRGMEAFF.

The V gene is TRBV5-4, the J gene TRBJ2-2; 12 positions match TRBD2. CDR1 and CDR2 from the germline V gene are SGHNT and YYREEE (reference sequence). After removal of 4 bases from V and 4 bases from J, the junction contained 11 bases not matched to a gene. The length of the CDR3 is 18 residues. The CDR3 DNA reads TGTGCCAGCAGCCCTGGACTAGCGGGGTCCGACCCCACCGGGGAGCTGTTTTTT. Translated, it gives CASSPGLAGSDPTGELFF.

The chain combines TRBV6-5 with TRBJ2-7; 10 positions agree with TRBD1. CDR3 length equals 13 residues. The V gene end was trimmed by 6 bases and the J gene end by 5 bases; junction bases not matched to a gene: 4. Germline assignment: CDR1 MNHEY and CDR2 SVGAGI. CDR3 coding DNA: TGTGCCAGCAGAGTGGGACAGGGGAACGAGCAGTACTTC. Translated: CASRVGQGNEQYF.

CDR3 region: CASSVGIQETQYF. The DNA of the CDR3 is TGTGCCAGCAGCGTAGGTATCCAAGAGACCCAGTACTTC. The J gene is TRBJ2-5, the V gene TRBV9, with D unclear. This CDR3 comprises 13 residues. Between the trimmed V and J ends, which lost 0 bases and 1 base, there was a span of 4 bases. In germline, CDR1 is SGDLS, CDR2 YYNGEE. The variable domain in full, completed from reference TRBV9 and TRBJ2-5, reads DSGVTQTPKHLITATGQRVTLRCSPRSGDLSVYWYQQSLDQGLQFLIQYYNGEERAKGNILERFSAQQFPDLHSELNLSSLELGDSALYFCASSVGIQETQYFGPGTRLLVL.